This T cell receptor beta chain was found in a study of siplizumab effects on memory and regulatory T cells. Study-wide results and limits: Both greater diversity than memory cells and a major contribution to the alloresponse seemed to characterize naive T cells. Whether proliferating Tregs in siplizumab cultures suppress was not functionally confirmed. The majority of clones, roughly 80-95% of proliferating CD4+ or CD8+ clones, lacked an assignable naive or memory phenotype.

Assay used: immunoSEQ multiplex PCR; TCRdb lists only in-frame clones, some missing. The sample comprises about 50,000 clones, roughly 84% of which are singletons, and roughly 0.35% rests with the top ten. Comments on this clone: The antigen remains undetermined.

Naive, memory, effector memory and TEMRA subsets, all unstimulated, were sequenced in three donor pairs. The source is a human donor in good health. The sequenced material came from naive CD8+ T cells sorted from blood.

The CDR3 DNA sequence: TGTGCCAGTGGGGATCAGGGGCCAAAACATTCTGAGTACTTC. Translation gives CASGDQGPKHSEYF. The chain is built from TRBV19 and TRBJ2-4, with D perhaps TRBD1 (6 bases). CDR1 is LNHDA, CDR2 SQIVND, per germline (reference sequence). The CDR3 totals 14 residues. V was cut by 8 bases and J by 14 bases, with 25 bases left in between.